This T cell receptor (beta chain) was recovered during a study of shared clonotypes between healthy human individuals. As for the study in general: The study used three CD4 naive, three CD4 memory, two CD8 naive and one CD8 memory plate per donor.

Deletions cut 5 bases from V and 2 bases from J, with 16 bases between. The CDR3 covers 15 residues. Per germline, CDR1 MNHEY and CDR2 SMNVEV (reference sequence). The test was conducted at deep level. Each subset's genomic DNA was split evenly across several immunoSEQ plates. Method: immunoSEQ multiplex PCR; TCRdb's copy keeps in-frame clones and lacks some. The sample lists a few million clones; roughly 92% were seen once. The chain is built from TRBV27 and TRBJ2-7, with D possibly called TRBD1 or TRBD2 (5 bases each). The receptor was derived from a man aged 18 to 29 in good health. Some clones in this sample may be carry-over from other donors' samples. Specimen: naive CD4+ T cells from PBMCs. Subset: CD45RA+ positively selected. CDR3 in DNA: TGTGCCAGCAGTGAGGGGCCCCCACCACCCTACGAGCAGTACTTC. Residues: CASSEGPPPPYEQYF.